This T cell receptor beta chain was profiled in a study of T cell responses to AZD1222 COVID-19 vaccine. Study results and limitations: Nearly half of spike-specific TCRs reportedly go after variant regions that carry no mutations. Spike-specific TCR breadth and depth rose after two AZD1222 doses.

With respect to this clone: Its antigen is unknown.

Germline assignment: CDR1 MRHNA and CDR2 SNTAGT. J lost 7 bases, V lost 3 bases, and 14 bases had no gene match. The CDR3 has 16 residues. TCRdb's copy holds only in-frame clones and misses some; the assay was immunoSEQ multiplex PCR. Seen here are fewer than 90,000 clones, around nine tenths observed once, and the top ten hold roughly 10%. Second doses that came at about 4 or about 12 weeks were put together. The gene calls are TRBV6-4 and TRBJ1-1, with 7 bases lining up with TRBD1. Sequencing used peripheral blood, obtained 28 days after the second AZD1222 dose. The receptor was derived from an adult who received the AZD1222 COVID-19 vaccine. The CDR3 is CASSERSTGHGGEAFF. As DNA, the CDR3 is TGTGCCAGCAGTGAACGTTCGACAGGGCACGGTGGTGAAGCTTTCTTT.